A selection of T cell receptor beta chains follows, all from one sample in a study of PD-1 blockade in mismatch repair-deficient tumors. Sequencing was performed with immunoSEQ multiplex PCR; in TCRdb, only in-frame clones are kept and a portion is missing. The top ten hold about 3% of the sample, which has just over 25,000 clones, about four fifths seen once. The sequencing here drew on PBMCs, taken before pembrolizumab treatment. All receptors derive from an adult with mismatch repair-deficient cancer. Both conserved end residues are part of each CDR3. The D gene is left open where the match is weak. A row's size may be missing; if present it is once, few, many or a size class.

CDR3 length	V gene	clone size	D gene	J gene	CDR3 DNA	CDR3 protein
15	TRBV5-1	once	TRBD1	TRBJ2-5	TGCGCCAGCAGCTTGCCGGGACAGCCCCAAGAGACCCAGTACTTC	CASSLPGQPQETQYF
14	TRBV30	-	-	TRBJ1-1	TGTGCCTGGAGTGTAGGACTCGACGGGGGTGAAGCTTTCTTT	CAWSVGLDGGEAFF
15	TRBV7-9	large	-	TRBJ1-3	TGTGCCAGCAGCTTAACCCAGGGGTTAGCAAACACCATATATTTT	CASSLTQGLANTIYF
15	TRBV28	-	-	TRBJ2-5	TGTGCCGCTGTAGGCGGTTCACCTCTCGGGGAGACCCAGTACTTC	CAAVGGSPLGETQYF
16	TRBV28	-	-	TRBJ2-7	TGTGCCAGCAGTTTAAGATTAGGGGCAGGGGACTACGAGCAGTACTTC	CASSLRLGAGDYEQYF
15	TRBV5-1	once	-	TRBJ2-3	TGCGCCAGCAGTAAAATTGGAGAACTCACAGATACGCAGTATTTT	CASSKIGELTDTQYF
15	TRBV5-1	-	-	TRBJ2-5	TGCGCCAGCAGCGGCGGGGACGTACCTCAAGAGACCCAGTACTTC	CASSGGDVPQETQYF
14	TRBV28	few	TRBD1	TRBJ2-7	TGTGCCAGCATCGGGACAGGGAGCTCCTACGAGCAGTACTTC	CASIGTGSSYEQYF
14	TRBV2	few	TRBD1	TRBJ2-7	TGTGCCAGCAGGGTGGGACAGGGGGATTACGAGCAGTACTTC	CASRVGQGDYEQYF
15	TRBV5-4	-	-	TRBJ1-1	TGTGCCAGCAGCCCCGGCGGACATGGGGACACTGAAGCTTTCTTT	CASSPGGHGDTEAFF
12	TRBV19	-	TRBD1	TRBJ1-2	TGTGCCACAACAGGGGGAGTTCGGGGCTACACCTTC	CATTGGVRGYTF
15	TRBV15	-	-	TRBJ2-5	TGTGCCACCAGCGGTCGAGATATCCCGAGAGCGACCCAGTACTTC	CATSGRDIPRATQYF
14	TRBV18	-	TRBD1	TRBJ1-2	TGTGCCAGCTCACCTGGGACAGGGAAAGATGGCTACACCTTC	CASSPGTGKDGYTF
16	TRBV5-1	-	TRBD2	TRBJ2-7	TGCGCCAGCAGCTCCCGGACTAGCGGGACTTCCGACGAGCAGTACTTC	CASSSRTSGTSDEQYF
16	TRBV5-4	-	-	TRBJ2-2	TGTGCCAGCAGCTTCCGCAGGGGTGGATACACCGGGGAGCTGTTTTTT	CASSFRRGGYTGELFF
15	TRBV5-4	-	TRBD1	TRBJ1-4	TGTGCCAGCAGCTCGGGACAGGGGACTAATGAAAAACTGTTTTTT	CASSSGQGTNEKLFF
14	TRBV18	-	-	TRBJ2-7	TGTGCCAGCTCACCTCAGGGACTGGACTACGAGCAGTACTTC	CASSPQGLDYEQYF
15	TRBV9	-	TRBD1	TRBJ2-1	TGTGCCAGCAGCGCGGACAGGGGGACCTACAATGAGCAGTTCTTC	CASSADRGTYNEQFF
15	TRBV5-6	-	-	TRBJ2-3	TGTGCCAGCACCTACCCCGTTAGCGGCCGGGATACGCAGTATTTT	CASTYPVSGRDTQYF
13	TRBV6-6	-	-	TRBJ1-2	TGTGCCAGTCTCAACACAGGGTACTATGGCTACACCTTC	CASLNTGYYGYTF
15	TRBV7-2	-	-	TRBJ2-3	TGTGCCAGCAGCTCCTATACGTTAGGCACAGATACGCAGTATTTT	CASSSYTLGTDTQYF
16	TRBV19	-	TRBD2	TRBJ2-1	TGTGCCAGTAGTATCGATAGCGGGAGCTCCTACAATGAGCAGTTCTTC	CASSIDSGSSYNEQFF
14	TRBV30	once	TRBD2	TRBJ2-1	TGTGCCTGGACCGGGACTAGTCCATACAATGAGCAGTTCTTC	CAWTGTSPYNEQFF
13	TRBV30	-	-	TRBJ1-6	TGTGCCGCAAGTTTAGCCTATAATTCACCCCTCCACTTT	CAASLAYNSPLHF
14	TRBV5-6	-	TRBD1	TRBJ2-5	TGTGCCAGCAGTAACGCGAAGGGGGCAGAGACCCAGTACTTC	CASSNAKGAETQYF
14	TRBV5-4	-	TRBD2	TRBJ2-5	TGTGCCAGCAGTCGGACTAGCGGGGGGGAGACCCAGTACTTC	CASSRTSGGETQYF
14	TRBV2	-	TRBD2	TRBJ2-7	TGTGCCAGCAGAGGACTAGCGGGAATTTACGAGCAGTACTTC	CASRGLAGIYEQYF
15	TRBV12-5	-	TRBD2	TRBJ2-1	TGTGCTAGTGGGCCCAATAGCGGGAGGTGGGGTGAGCAGTTCTTC	CASGPNSGRWGEQFF
14	TRBV19	-	-	TRBJ1-6	TGTGCCAGTGCCGAGGGAACCTATAATTCACCCCTCCACTTT	CASAEGTYNSPLHF
13	TRBV28	-	-	TRBJ2-5	TGTGCCAGCAGTTGGGCGGGGGCGGAGACCCAGTACTTC	CASSWAGAETQYF
19	TRBV9	-	TRBD2	TRBJ2-1	TGTGCCAGCAGCGTAGAGGGGCTAGCGGGTCCGAGCTCCTACAATGAGCAGTTCTTC	CASSVEGLAGPSSYNEQFF
17	TRBV5-1	-	TRBD1	TRBJ2-6	TGCGCCAGCAGGGAAGAACAGGGGAACTCTGGGGCCAACGTCCTGACTTTC	CASREEQGNSGANVLTF
14	TRBV28	-	-	TRBJ2-3	TGTGCCAGCAGTTCCCGCGTAAGCACAGATACGCAGTATTTT	CASSSRVSTDTQYF
13	TRBV11-2	-	-	TRBJ1-4	TGTGCCAGCAGCCTCGGGACTGTTGGAAAACTGTTTTTT	CASSLGTVGKLFF
15	TRBV6-5	-	TRBD1	TRBJ1-4	TGTGCCAGCAGTTACTCGGAGGGGGCGCATGAAAAACTGTTTTTT	CASSYSEGAHEKLFF
15	TRBV27	-	-	TRBJ2-7	TGTGCCAGCAGTTTGAAGACAGGACTTTTCTACGAGCAGTACTTC	CASSLKTGLFYEQYF
15	TRBV7-3	-	-	TRBJ2-4	TGTGCCAGCAGCTCCTCTGGACTGACCAAAAACATTCAGTACTTC	CASSSSGLTKNIQYF
13	TRBV5-1	-	-	TRBJ2-3	TGCGCCAGCAGCTTAGAGCCCACAGATACGCAGTATTTT	CASSLEPTDTQYF
15	TRBV5-1	-	TRBD1	TRBJ2-7	TGCGCCAGCAGCTGGGGCCCGGGACAGGGGTACGAGCAGTACTTC	CASSWGPGQGYEQYF
14	TRBV13	few	TRBD1	TRBJ2-7	TGTGCCAGCAGCTTAGGTGGGACAGGGTACGAGCAGTACTTC	CASSLGGTGYEQYF
14	TRBV27	-	TRBD2	TRBJ2-1	TGTGCCAGCAGTTTCCAGACTAGCGGGAGAGGCGAGTTCTTC	CASSFQTSGRGEFF
16	TRBV11-2	-	-	TRBJ2-2	TGTGCCAGCAGCCCTCCCCCTAGCTGGAACACCGGGGAGCTGTTTTTT	CASSPPPSWNTGELFF
14	TRBV28	-	-	TRBJ1-5	TGTGCCAGCAGCCTGGTAGCCGGCAATCAGCCCCAGCATTTT	CASSLVAGNQPQHF
16	TRBV7-9	-	-	TRBJ2-2	TGTGCCAGCAGCTCCTCCGTACAGGGAACGACCGGGGAGCTGTTTTTT	CASSSSVQGTTGELFF
13	TRBV30	-	TRBD2	TRBJ2-3	TGTGCCTGGGCTAGCGGGAGCTCAGATACGCAGTATTTT	CAWASGSSDTQYF
15	TRBV5-1	once	-	TRBJ1-2	TGCGCCAGCAGCTTGGGTCAGGGGCGGGACTATGGCTACACCTTC	CASSLGQGRDYGYTF
15	TRBV7-6	-	-	TRBJ1-6	TGTGCCAGCAGCTTAGTCGCTCAGGGAGGATCACCCCTCCACTTT	CASSLVAQGGSPLHF
17	TRBV19	-	TRBD1	TRBJ1-1	TGTGCCAGTAGTATAGTCGCGGGACAGGGCGGGAACACTGAAGCTTTCTTT	CASSIVAGQGGNTEAFF
14	TRBV5-8	once	-	TRBJ1-1	TGTGCCAGCAGCCTTCTTCTACGGGGGACTGAAGCTTTCTTT	CASSLLLRGTEAFF
17	TRBV10-3	-	TRBD2	TRBJ2-1	TGTGCCATCAGTCTGAATCCTAGCGGGAGCTCCTACAATGAGCAGTTCTTC	CAISLNPSGSSYNEQFF
13	TRBV14	-	-	TRBJ1-1	TGTGCCAGCAGCCGGGAGATAAACACTGAAGCTTTCTTT	CASSREINTEAFF
14	TRBV6-5	-	TRBD1	TRBJ2-1	TGTGCCAGCAGGGACAGGGGGACCTACAATGAGCAGTTCTTC	CASRDRGTYNEQFF
16	TRBV5-4	-	-	TRBJ1-2	TGTGCCAGCAGCTTGATCGGGCAGGGAGGGAACTATGGCTACACCTTC	CASSLIGQGGNYGYTF
14	TRBV21-1	-	-	TRBJ1-5	TGTGCCAGCAGCGCTCGGACAGAGGATCAGCCCCAGCATTTT	CASSARTEDQPQHF
16	TRBV28	-	-	TRBJ2-3	TGTGCCAGCAGTCCACAGGGCTTAGGTAGCACAGATACGCAGTATTTT	CASSPQGLGSTDTQYF